This T cell receptor beta chain derives from a study of memory CD4+ T cells and cytomegalovirus serostatus. Across the whole study: Healthy Belgian adult donors included under ten CMV-positive and some 25 CMV-negative people.

Regarding this clone: Antigen: not known.

The method was immunoSEQ multiplex PCR; TCRdb's version includes in-frame clones alone and lacks a portion of them. The table has 46,000 or so clones, roughly 73% seen once. Study-wide results and limits: About 40% of the roughly 160 known CMV-associated TCRbeta sequences appeared in CD4+ memory. Repertoires predicted CMV serostatus with median bootstrapped AUC of about 0.96.

The germline gives CDR1 SNHLY, CDR2 FYNNEI. This CDR3 is built from 14 residues. V lost 4 bases to trimming and J lost 2 bases, with 12 bases between them. Single viable CD3+CD4+CD8-CD45RO+ cells were sorted as the memory CD4+ T cells. Donors' CMV status reflects serum IgG against pp150, pp28, p38, p52. The sequencing input was memory CD4+ T cells from blood. V gene TRBV2 combines with J gene TRBJ2-7, with unresolved D. The TCR originated in an adult in good health and CMV-seronegative. CDR3 loop: CASSARANTYEQYF. The CDR3 bases are TGTGCCAGCAGTGCCCGGGCGAACACCTACGAGCAGTACTTC.